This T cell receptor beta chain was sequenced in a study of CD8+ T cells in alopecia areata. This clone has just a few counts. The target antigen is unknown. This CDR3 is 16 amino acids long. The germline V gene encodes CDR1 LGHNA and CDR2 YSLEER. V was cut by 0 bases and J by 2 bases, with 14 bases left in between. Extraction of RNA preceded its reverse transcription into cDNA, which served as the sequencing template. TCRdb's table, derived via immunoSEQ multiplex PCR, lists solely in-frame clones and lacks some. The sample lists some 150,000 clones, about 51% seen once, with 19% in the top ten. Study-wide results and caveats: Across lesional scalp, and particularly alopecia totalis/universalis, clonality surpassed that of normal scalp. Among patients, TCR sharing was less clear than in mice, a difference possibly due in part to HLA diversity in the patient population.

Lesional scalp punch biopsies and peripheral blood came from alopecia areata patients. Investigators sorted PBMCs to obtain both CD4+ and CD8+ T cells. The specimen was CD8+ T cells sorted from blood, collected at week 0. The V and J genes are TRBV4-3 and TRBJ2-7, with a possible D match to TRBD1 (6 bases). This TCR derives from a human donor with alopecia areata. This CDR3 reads CASSQDHGTSAYEQYF. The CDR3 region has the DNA TGCGCCAGCAGCCAAGATCATGGGACATCCGCCTACGAGCAGTACTTC.